This is a list of T cell receptor beta chains from one sample in a study of T cell responses to AZD1222 COVID-19 vaccine. Clones were read by immunoSEQ multiplex PCR, and TCRdb kept only the in-frame ones, dropping some. The profile shows roughly 150,000 clones, approximately 92% of them singletons. Material: peripheral blood, obtained on day 0 of AZD1222 vaccination. These receptors came from an adult in good health. Each CDR3 is given with its conserved first and last residue. Each record gives: V gene, D gene, CDR3 protein. A D gene is named only where the DNA matches it firmly.

V gene: TRBV5-4; D gene: TRBD1; CDR3 protein: CASSQRQGTYNAYTF
V gene: TRBV6-5; D gene: NA; CDR3 protein: CASTRTGDTQYF
V gene: TRBV3-1/TRBV3-2; D gene: TRBD1; CDR3 protein: CASSHGQGTNYGYTF
V gene: TRBV3-1/TRBV3-2; D gene: NA; CDR3 protein: CASSQRVSATQYF
V gene: TRBV6-5; D gene: NA; CDR3 protein: CASSYPGLRDGTEAFF
V gene: TRBV6-2/TRBV6-3; D gene: TRBD1; CDR3 protein: CASTPGTGTTDTQYF
V gene: TRBV6-5; D gene: NA; CDR3 protein: CASRATASGNTIYF
V gene: TRBV19; D gene: NA; CDR3 protein: CASLTGGGHSEAFF
V gene: TRBV3-1/TRBV3-2; D gene: NA; CDR3 protein: CASSQGGAVLYRGSEAFF
V gene: TRBV6-5; D gene: NA; CDR3 protein: CASSRTEDMNTEAFF
V gene: TRBV3-1/TRBV3-2; D gene: NA; CDR3 protein: CASSQSAGEQFF
V gene: TRBV19; D gene: NA; CDR3 protein: CASSIGVGVGGYTF
V gene: TRBV2; D gene: TRBD2; CDR3 protein: CASSMGLAGGLETQYF
V gene: TRBV7-3; D gene: NA; CDR3 protein: CASSLGIQETQYF
V gene: TRBV7-9; D gene: NA; CDR3 protein: CASSSPPSYNEQFF
V gene: TRBV24-1; D gene: NA; CDR3 protein: CATSEPDNYEQYF
V gene: TRBV9; D gene: NA; CDR3 protein: CASSDSLAKNIQYF
V gene: TRBV5-4; D gene: NA; CDR3 protein: CASSSEGALGETQYF
V gene: TRBV7-6; D gene: TRBD2; CDR3 protein: CASSLARSSGGTVHFTGELFF
V gene: TRBV18; D gene: NA; CDR3 protein: CASSPLYVTDTQYF
V gene: TRBV7-9; D gene: NA; CDR3 protein: CASSLSETGEQFF
V gene: TRBV7-8; D gene: TRBD1; CDR3 protein: CASSLRFRDRDHGNYGYTF
V gene: TRBV19; D gene: NA; CDR3 protein: CASTSNSNQPQHF
V gene: TRBV30; D gene: TRBD1; CDR3 protein: CAWSVQQGAGYTF
V gene: TRBV7-9; D gene: NA; CDR3 protein: CASSHGPLSYNEQFF
V gene: TRBV6-2/TRBV6-3; D gene: NA; CDR3 protein: CASSPGTLRERDYTF
V gene: TRBV27; D gene: TRBD2; CDR3 protein: CASSLTSGVQFF